The present TCR beta chain was sequenced within a study of blood T cells in healthy people across ages. Germline V CDR1 and CDR2: DFQATT, SNEGSKA (reference sequence). The V segment lost 3 bases and the J segment 1 base; nucleotides outside the gene matches: 5. The CDR3 consists of 15 residues. Healthy Caucasian individuals from Russia aged about 6 to 90 served as donors. Drawing of peripheral blood yielded about 10 milliliters from each donor. Overall study findings and caveats: Long-lived donors carried more naive CD4+ cells and greater diversity than aged donors. A conclusive naive versus antigen-experienced comparison was prevented by the unsorted PBMCs.

Through a sample-barcoded 5' primer and a J-beta primer mix, a second PCR was run for about 6 to 11 cycles. TCRdb reprocessed the 5' RACE reads via MiXCR and lists one record per CDR3 protein. The repertoire holds about a million distinct CDR3 sequences, with approximately 38% as singletons. The sample holds a few counts of this clonotype. The antigen is undetermined. The rearrangement uses TRBV20-1 and TRBJ2-3, with 9 bases aligning to TRBD2. Sequenced: blood. This TCR was recovered from a man aged 18 to 29 in good health. This CDR3 reads CSASRTSEGTDTQYF. CDR3 coding DNA: TGCAGTGCTAGCCGGACTAGCGAGGGCACAGATACGCAGTATTTT.